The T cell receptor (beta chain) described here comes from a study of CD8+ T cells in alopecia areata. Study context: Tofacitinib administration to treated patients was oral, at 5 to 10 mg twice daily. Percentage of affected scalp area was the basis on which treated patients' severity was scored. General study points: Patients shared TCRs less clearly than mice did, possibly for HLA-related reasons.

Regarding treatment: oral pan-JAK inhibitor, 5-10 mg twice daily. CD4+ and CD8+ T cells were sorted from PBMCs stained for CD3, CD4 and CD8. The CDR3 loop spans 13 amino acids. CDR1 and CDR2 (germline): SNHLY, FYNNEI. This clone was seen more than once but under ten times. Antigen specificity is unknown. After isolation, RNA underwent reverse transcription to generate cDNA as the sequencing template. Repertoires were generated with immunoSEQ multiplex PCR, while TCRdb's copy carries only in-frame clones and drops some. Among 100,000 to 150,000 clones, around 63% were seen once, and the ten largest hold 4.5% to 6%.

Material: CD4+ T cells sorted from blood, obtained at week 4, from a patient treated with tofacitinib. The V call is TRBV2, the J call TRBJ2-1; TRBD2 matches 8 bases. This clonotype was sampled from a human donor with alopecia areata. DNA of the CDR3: TGTGCTGCGGGGAGCGGGAGTATGATTGAGCAGTTCTTC. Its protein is CAAGSGSMIEQFF.